This T cell receptor (beta chain) was recorded in a study of blood T cell repertoires in COVID-19. Turning to the study itself: The United States, Italy and Spain provided the acute and convalescent COVID-19 samples. From T cells, B-cell-depleted T cells, or PBMCs came the material, which was cDNA or gDNA.

Germline V gene sequence: CDR1 MGHRA, CDR2 YSYEKL. Trimming stripped 0 bases from V and 10 bases from J, with 16 bases between. The CDR3 has 16 residues. Method: immunoSEQ multiplex PCR; TCRdb's copy keeps in-frame clones and lacks some. The sample includes under 350,000 clones, approximately 88% of them seen just once. Source material: peripheral blood. The TCR comes from a man aged 50 to 60 with acute or convalescent COVID-19. The chain has TRBV4-1 and TRBJ1-6, with D tentatively TRBD1 (6 bases). CDR3 amino acids: CASSQDTRRGLSPLHF. In DNA form, the CDR3 reads TGCGCCAGCAGCCAAGACACTCGGCGGGGGCTCTCACCCCTCCACTTT.